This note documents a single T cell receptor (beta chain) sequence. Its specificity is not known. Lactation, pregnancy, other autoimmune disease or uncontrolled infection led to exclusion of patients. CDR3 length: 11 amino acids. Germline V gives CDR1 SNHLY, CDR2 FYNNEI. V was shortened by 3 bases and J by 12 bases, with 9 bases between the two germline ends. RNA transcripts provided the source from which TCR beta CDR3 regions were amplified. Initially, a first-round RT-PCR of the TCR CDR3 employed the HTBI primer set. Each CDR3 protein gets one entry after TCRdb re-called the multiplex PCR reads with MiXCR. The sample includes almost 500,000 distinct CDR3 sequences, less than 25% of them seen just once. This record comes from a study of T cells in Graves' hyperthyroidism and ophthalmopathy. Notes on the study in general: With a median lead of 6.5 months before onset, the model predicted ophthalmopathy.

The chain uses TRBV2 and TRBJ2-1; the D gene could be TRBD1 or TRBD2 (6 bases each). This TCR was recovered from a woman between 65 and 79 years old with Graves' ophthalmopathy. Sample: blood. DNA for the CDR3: TGTGCCAGCAGTGAGGGGGGCTTGCAGTTCTTC. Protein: CASSEGGLQFF.